A single T cell receptor (beta chain) is shown here with its context. In the PCR, 60 Vbeta and 13 Jbeta primers were used. Clones were read by immunoSEQ multiplex PCR, and TCRdb kept only the in-frame ones, dropping some. The data show just over 150,000 clones, and the top ten clones hold 2% to 2.5%. These data belong to a study of cytomegalovirus exposure and HLA in healthy donors. The germline V gene encodes CDR1 GTSNPN and CDR2 SVGIG (reference sequence). CDR3 size: 16 residues. Deletions cut 2 bases from V and 3 bases from J, with 17 bases between. Source material: PBMCs. V and J are TRBV30 and TRBJ1-3; perhaps TRBD1 as D (5 bases). The TCR was taken from a man younger than 40 in good health and CMV-seronegative. CDR3 loop: CAWSRKASGHGNTIYF. CDR3 nucleotides: TGTGCCTGGAGTCGAAAGGCATCAGGACATGGAAACACCATATATTTT.